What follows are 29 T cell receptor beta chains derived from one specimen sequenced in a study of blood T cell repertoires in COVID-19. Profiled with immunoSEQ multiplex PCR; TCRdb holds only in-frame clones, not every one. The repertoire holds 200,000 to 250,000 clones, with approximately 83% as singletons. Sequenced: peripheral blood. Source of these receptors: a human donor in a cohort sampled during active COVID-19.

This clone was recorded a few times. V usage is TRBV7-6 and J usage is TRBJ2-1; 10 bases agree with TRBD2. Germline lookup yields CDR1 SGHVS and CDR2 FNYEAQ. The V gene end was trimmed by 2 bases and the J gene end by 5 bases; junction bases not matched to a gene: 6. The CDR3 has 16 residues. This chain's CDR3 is CASSLLAGEVNNEQFF. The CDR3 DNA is TGTGCCAGCAGCTTACTAGCGGGAGAGGTAAACAATGAGCAGTTCTTC.

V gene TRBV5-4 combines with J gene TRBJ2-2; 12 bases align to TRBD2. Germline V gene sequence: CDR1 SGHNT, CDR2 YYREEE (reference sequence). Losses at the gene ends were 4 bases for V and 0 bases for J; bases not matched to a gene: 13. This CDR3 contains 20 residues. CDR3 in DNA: TGTGCCAGCAGCACGACAAGGTCCACTAGCGGGAGGACGAACACCGGGGAGCTGTTTTTT. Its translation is CASSTTRSTSGRTNTGELFF.

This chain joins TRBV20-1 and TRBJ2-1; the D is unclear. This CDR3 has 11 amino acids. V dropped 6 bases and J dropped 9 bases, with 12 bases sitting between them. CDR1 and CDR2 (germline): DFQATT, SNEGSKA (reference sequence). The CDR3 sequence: CSASDSREQFF. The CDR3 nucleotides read TGCAGTGCCTCTGACTCTCGTGAGCAGTTCTTC.

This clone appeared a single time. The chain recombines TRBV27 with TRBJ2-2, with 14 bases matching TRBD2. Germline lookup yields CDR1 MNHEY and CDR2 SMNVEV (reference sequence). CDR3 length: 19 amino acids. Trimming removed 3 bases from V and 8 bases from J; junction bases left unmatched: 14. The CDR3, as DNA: TGTGCCAGCAGTTTCATTCGAGGGACTAGCGGGAGTCTACAAGGGGAGCTGTTTTTT. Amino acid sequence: CASSFIRGTSGSLQGELFF.

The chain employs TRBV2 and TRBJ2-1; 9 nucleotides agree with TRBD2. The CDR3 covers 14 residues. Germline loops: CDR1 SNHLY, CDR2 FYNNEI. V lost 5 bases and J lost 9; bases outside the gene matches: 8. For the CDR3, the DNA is TGTGCCAGCAGTCTTCGACTAGCGGATGGTGAGCAGTTCTTC. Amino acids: CASSLRLADGEQFF. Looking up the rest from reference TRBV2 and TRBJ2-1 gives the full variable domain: EPEVTQTPSHQVTQMGQEVILRCVPISNHLYFYWYRQILGQKVEFLVSFYNNEISEKSEIFDDQFSVERPDGSNFTLKIRSTKLEDSAMYFCASSLRLADGEQFFGPGTRLTVL.

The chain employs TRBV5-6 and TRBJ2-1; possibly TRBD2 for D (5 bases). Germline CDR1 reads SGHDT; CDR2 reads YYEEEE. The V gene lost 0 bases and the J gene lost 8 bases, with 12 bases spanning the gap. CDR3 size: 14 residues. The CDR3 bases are TGTGCCAGCAGCTTGGCCGGCGGGCCTGATGAGCAGTTCTTC. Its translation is CASSLAGGPDEQFF. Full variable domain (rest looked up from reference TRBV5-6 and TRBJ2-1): DAGVTQSPTHLIKTRGQQVTLRCSPKSGHDTVSWYQQALGQGPQFIFQYYEEEERQRGNFPDRFSGHQFPNYSSELNVNALLLGDSALYLCASSLAGGPDEQFFGPGTRLTVL.

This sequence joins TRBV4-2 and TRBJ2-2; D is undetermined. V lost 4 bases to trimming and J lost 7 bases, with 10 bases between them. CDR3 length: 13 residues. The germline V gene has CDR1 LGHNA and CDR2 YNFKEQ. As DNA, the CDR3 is TGTGCCAGCAGCCTCCAGGAACTCGGGGAGCTGTTTTTT. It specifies CASSLQELGELFF.

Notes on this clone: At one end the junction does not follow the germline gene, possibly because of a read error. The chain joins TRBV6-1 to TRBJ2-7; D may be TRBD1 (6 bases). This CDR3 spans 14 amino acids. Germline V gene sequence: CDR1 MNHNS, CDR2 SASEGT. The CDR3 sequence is CASIETGYIYEQYF. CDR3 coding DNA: TGTGCCAGCATTGAAACAGGGTATATTTACGAGCAGTACTTC.

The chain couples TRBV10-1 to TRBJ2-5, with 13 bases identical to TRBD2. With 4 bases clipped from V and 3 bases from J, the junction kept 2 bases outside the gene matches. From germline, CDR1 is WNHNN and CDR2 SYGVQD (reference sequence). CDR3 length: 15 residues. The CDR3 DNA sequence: TGCGCCAGCAGTGGGGGACTAGCGGGAAAAGAGACCCAGTACTTC. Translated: CASSGGLAGKETQYF.

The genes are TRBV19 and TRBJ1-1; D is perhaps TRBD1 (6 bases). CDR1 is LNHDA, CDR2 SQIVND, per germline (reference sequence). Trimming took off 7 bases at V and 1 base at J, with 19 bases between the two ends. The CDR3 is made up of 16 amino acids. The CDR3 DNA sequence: TGTGCCAGTACGAATTGGGACGGGGGGCAGAACACTGAAGCTTTCTTT. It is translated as CASTNWDGGQNTEAFF.

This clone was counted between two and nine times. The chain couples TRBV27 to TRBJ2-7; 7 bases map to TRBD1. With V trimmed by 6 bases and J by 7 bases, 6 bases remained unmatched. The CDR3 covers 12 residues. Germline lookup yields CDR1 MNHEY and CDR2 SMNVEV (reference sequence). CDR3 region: CASREQGKEQYF. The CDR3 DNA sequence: TGTGCCAGCAGGGAACAGGGGAAGGAGCAGTACTTC.

The CDR3 spells CASSQGTGVEQFF. CDR3 coding DNA: TGTGCCAGCAGCCAGGGGACAGGGGTCGAGCAGTTCTTC. The chain is built from TRBV3-1 (or the pseudogene TRBV3-2) and TRBJ2-1; TRBD1 aligns across 10 bases. Per germline, CDR1 LGHDT and CDR2 YNNKEL (reference sequence). Trimming took 3 bases from V and 10 from J; bases not matched to a gene: 3. The CDR3 consists of 13 residues.

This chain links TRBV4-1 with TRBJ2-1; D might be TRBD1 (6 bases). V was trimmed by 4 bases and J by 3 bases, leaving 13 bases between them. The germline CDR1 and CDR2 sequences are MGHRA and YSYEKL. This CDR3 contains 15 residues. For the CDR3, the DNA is TGCGCCAGCAGCCCCCCAGGGGCCCTCTACAATGAGCAGTTCTTC. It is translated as CASSPPGALYNEQFF.

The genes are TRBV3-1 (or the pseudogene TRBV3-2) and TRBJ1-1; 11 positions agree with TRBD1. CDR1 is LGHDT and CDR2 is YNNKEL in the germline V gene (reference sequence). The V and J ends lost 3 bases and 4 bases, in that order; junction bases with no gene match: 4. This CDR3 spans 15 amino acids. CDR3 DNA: TGTGCCAGCAGCCAGCTCGGGACAGGGGGCACTGAAGCTTTCTTT. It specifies CASSQLGTGGTEAFF.

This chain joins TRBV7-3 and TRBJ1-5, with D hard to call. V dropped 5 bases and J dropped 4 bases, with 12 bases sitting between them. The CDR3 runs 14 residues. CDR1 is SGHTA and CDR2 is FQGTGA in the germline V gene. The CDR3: CASSTGSRNQPQHF. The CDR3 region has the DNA TGTGCCAGCAGCACTGGGTCCAGGAATCAGCCCCAGCATTTT.

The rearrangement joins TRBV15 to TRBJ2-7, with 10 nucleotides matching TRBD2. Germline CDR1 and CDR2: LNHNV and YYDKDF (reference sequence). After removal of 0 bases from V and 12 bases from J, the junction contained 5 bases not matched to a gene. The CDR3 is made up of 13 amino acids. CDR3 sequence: CATSRDRASGGYF. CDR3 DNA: TGTGCCACCAGCAGAGATCGGGCTAGCGGGGGGTACTTC.

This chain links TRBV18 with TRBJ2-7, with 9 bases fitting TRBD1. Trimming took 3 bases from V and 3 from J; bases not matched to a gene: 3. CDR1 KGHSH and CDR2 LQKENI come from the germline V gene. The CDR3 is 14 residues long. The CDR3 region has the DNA TGTGCCAGCTCACCGGACAGGGGAGTCTACGAGCAGTACTTC. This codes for CASSPDRGVYEQYF.

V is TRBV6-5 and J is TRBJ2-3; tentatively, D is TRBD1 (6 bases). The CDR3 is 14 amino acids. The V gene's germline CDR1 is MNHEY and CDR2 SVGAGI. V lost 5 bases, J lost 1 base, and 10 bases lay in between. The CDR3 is CASSTDSRTDTQYF. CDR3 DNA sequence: TGTGCCAGCAGTACGGACAGCCGCACAGATACGCAGTATTTT.

The CDR3 sequence: CASSDGQGSNQPQHF. The CDR3 nucleotides read TGTGCCAGCAGTGACGGACAGGGGAGCAATCAGCCCCAGCATTTT. V and J are TRBV25-1 and TRBJ1-5, with TRBD1 identical over 9 bases. CDR1 and CDR2 from the germline V gene are MGHDK and SYGVNS. The V segment lost 3 bases and the J segment 1 base; nucleotides outside the gene matches: 1. The CDR3 is 15 amino acids.

The CDR3 here is CASSPLGTGELFF. DNA of the CDR3: TGTGCCAGCAGCCCGCTAGGAACCGGGGAGCTGTTTTTT. The chain couples TRBV6-2 or TRBV6-3 to TRBJ2-2; D is unclear. Trimming took off 6 bases at V and 5 bases at J, with 10 bases between the two ends. This CDR3 contains 13 residues. Germline V gene sequence: CDR1 MNHEY, CDR2 SVGEGT.

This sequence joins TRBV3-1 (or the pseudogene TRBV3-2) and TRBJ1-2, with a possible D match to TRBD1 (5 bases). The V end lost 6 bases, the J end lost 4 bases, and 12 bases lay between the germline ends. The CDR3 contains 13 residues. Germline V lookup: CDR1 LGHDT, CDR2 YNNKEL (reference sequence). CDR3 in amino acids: CASRSTGPYGYTF. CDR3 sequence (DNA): TGTGCCAGCAGATCTACAGGCCCCTATGGCTACACCTTC.

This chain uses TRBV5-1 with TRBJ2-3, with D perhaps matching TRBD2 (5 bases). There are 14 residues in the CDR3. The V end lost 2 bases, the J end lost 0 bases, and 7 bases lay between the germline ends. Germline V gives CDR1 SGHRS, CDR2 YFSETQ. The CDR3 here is CASSFRESTDTQYF. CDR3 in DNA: TGCGCCAGCAGCTTTAGGGAGAGCACAGATACGCAGTATTTT.

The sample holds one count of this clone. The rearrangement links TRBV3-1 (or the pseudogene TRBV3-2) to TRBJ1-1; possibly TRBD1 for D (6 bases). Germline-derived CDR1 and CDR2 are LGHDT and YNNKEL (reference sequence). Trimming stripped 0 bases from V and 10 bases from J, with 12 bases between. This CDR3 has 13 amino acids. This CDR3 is CASSQDRRTAAFF. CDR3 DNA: TGTGCCAGCAGCCAAGATAGGAGGACAGCAGCTTTCTTT.

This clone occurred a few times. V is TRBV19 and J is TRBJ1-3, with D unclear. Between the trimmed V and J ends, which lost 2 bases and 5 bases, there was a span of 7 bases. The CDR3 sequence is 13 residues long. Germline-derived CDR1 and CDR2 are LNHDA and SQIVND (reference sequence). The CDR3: CASSITIRNTIYF. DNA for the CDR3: TGTGCCAGTAGTATAACTATTCGAAACACCATATATTTT.

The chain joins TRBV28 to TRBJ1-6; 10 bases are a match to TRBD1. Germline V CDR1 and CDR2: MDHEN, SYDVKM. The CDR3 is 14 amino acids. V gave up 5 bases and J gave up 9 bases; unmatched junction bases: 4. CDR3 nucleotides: TGTGCCAGCAGTGTAGGACAGGGGGGTTCACCCCTCCACTTT. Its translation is CASSVGQGGSPLHF.

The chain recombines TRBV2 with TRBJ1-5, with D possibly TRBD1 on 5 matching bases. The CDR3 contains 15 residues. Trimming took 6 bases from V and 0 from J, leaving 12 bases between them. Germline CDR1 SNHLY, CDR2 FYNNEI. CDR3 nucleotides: TGTGCCAGCAGCGCCGACAGCTATAGCAATCAGCCCCAGCATTTT. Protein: CASSADSYSNQPQHF.

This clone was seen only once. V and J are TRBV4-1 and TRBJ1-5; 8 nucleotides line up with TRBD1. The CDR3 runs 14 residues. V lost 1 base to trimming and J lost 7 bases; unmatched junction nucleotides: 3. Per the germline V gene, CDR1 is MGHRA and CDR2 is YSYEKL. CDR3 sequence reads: CASSQGQGSQPQHF. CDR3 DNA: TGCGCCAGCAGCCAAGGACAGGGGAGCCAGCCCCAGCATTTT.

The CDR3 sequence: CASSRGPTGLSTDTQYF. CDR3 DNA sequence: TGTGCCAGCAGCCGGGGACCGACAGGGCTTTCCACAGATACGCAGTATTTT. The chain recombines TRBV5-4 with TRBJ2-3; TRBD1 aligns across 7 bases. CDR3 length: 17 residues. Germline V gene data show CDR1 as SGHNT and CDR2 as YYREEE (reference sequence). V was pared by 4 bases and J by 2 bases, with 13 bases of the junction left unmatched.

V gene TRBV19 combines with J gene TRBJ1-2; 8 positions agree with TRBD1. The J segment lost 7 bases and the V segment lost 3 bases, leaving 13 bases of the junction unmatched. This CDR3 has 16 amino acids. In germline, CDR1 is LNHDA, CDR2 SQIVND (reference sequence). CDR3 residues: CASSILDRVDVVGYTF. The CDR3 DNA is TGTGCCAGTAGTATCCTGGACAGGGTGGACGTCGTTGGCTACACCTTC.